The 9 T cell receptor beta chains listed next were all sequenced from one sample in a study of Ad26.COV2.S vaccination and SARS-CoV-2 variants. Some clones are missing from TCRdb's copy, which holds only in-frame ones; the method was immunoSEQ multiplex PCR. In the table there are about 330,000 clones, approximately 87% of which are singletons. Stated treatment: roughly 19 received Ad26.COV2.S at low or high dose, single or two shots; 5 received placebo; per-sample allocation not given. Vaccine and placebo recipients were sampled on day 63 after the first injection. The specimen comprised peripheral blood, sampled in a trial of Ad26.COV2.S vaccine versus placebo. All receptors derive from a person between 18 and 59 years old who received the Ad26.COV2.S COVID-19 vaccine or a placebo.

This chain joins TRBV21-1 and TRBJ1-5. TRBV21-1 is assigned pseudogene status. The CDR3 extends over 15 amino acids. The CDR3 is CASSKGGFSNQPQHF. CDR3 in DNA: TGTGCCAGCAGCAAAGGGGGTTTTAGCAATCAGCCCCAGCATTTT.

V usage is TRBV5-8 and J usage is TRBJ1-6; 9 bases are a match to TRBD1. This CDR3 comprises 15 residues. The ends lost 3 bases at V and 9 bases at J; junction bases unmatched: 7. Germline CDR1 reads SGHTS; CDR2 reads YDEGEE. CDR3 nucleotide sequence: TGTGCCAGCAGCTCACAGGGGGCGCCGATTTCACCCCTCCACTTT. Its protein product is CASSSQGAPISPLHF.

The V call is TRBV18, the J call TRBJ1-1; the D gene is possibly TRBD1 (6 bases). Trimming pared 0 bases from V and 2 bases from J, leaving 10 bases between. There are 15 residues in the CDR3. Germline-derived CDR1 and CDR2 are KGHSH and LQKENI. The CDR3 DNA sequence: TGTGCCAGCTCACCACCAGGGGGGGCAAACACTGAAGCTTTCTTT. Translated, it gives CASSPPGGANTEAFF. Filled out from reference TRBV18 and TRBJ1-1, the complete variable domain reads NAGVMQNPRHLVRRRGQEARLRCSPMKGHSHVYWYRQLPEEGLKFMVYLQKENIIDESGMPKERFSAEFPKEGPSILRIQQVVRGDSAAYFCASSPPGGANTEAFFGQGTRLTVV.

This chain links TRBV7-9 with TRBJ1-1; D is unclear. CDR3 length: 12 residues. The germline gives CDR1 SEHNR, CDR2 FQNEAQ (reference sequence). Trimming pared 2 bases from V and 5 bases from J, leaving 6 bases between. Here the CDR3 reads CASSLLGTEAFF. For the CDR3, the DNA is TGTGCCAGCAGCTTACTTGGGACTGAAGCTTTCTTT.

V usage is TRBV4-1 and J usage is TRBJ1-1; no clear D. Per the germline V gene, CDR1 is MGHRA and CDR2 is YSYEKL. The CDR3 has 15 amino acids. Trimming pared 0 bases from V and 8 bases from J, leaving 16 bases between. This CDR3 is CASSQDAFRAREAFF. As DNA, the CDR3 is TGCGCCAGCAGCCAAGATGCATTCCGGGCAAGGGAAGCTTTCTTT.

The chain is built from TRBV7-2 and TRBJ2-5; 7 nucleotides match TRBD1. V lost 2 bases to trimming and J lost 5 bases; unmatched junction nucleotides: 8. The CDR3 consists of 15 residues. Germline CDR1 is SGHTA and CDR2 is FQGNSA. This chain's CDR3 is CASSLRQGGPETQYF. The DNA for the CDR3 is TGTGCCAGCAGCTTAAGACAGGGTGGTCCGGAGACCCAGTACTTC.

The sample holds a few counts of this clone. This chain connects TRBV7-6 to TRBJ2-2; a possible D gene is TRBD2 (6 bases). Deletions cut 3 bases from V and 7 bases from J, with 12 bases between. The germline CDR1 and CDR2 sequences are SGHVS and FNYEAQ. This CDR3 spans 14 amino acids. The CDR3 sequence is CASSFGTSYGELFF. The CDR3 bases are TGTGCCAGCAGCTTCGGGACTTCATACGGGGAGCTGTTTTTT.

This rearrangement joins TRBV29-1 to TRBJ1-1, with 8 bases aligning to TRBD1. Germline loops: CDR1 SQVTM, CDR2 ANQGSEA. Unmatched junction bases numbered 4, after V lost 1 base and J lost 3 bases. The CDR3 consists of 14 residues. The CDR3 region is CSVEGYRGDTEAFF. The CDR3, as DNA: TGCAGCGTTGAAGGGTACAGGGGGGACACTGAAGCTTTCTTT. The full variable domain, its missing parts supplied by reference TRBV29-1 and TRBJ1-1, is SAVISQKPSRDICQRGTSLTIQCQVDSQVTMMFWYRQQPGQSLTLIATANQGSEATYESGFVIDKFPISRPNLTFSTLTVSNMSPEDSSIYLCSVEGYRGDTEAFFGQGTRLTVV.

Here the CDR3 DNA reads TGTGCCAGCAGTACCGGGACAGGATTCGAGACCCAGTACTTC. Protein sequence: CASSTGTGFETQYF. The chain uses TRBV6-2 or TRBV6-3 and TRBJ2-5; 8 nucleotides align to TRBD1. The V gene end was trimmed by 5 bases and the J gene end by 5 bases; junction bases not matched to a gene: 7. CDR1 and CDR2 (germline): MNHEY, SVGEGT. The CDR3 loop spans 14 amino acids.